A single sample is the source of the 15 T cell receptor beta chains below, sequenced in a study of shared clonotypes between healthy human individuals. Libraries were prepared by immunoSEQ multiplex PCR; TCRdb keeps only in-frame clonotypes and omits some of them. The data hold about 600,000 clones, with around 97% observed a single time. Sequencing was performed on naive CD4+ T cells sorted from blood. Subset: CD45RA+ positively selected. These receptors originate from a young woman in good health.

This chain links TRBV28 with TRBJ2-1, with 7 bases aligning to TRBD2. The CDR3 runs to 15 residues. V lost 8 bases to trimming and J lost 2 bases; unmatched junction nucleotides: 9. Germline CDR1 and CDR2: MDHEN and SYDVKM. The CDR3 loop is CASLSRAGAYNEQFF. CDR3 bases: TGTGCCAGCCTTTCCCGGGCGGGAGCCTACAATGAGCAGTTCTTC.

Notes on this clone: Different DNA sequences within this sample yield the same CDR3. The chain links TRBV5-1 to TRBJ1-1; 10 bases agree with TRBD1. Germline V gene data show CDR1 as SGHRS and CDR2 as YFSETQ. This CDR3 region has 14 residues. V lost 4 bases and J lost 6; bases outside the gene matches: 6. The chain's CDR3 is CASSGQGDSAEAFF. The DNA of the CDR3 is TGCGCCAGCAGCGGACAGGGGGATTCGGCTGAAGCTTTCTTT.

This chain uses TRBV15 with TRBJ2-2; D might be TRBD1 (5 bases). The CDR3 contains 15 residues. The germline V and J ends were trimmed by 1 base and 0 bases, with 6 bases remaining between them. Looked up from germline, CDR1 is LNHNV and CDR2 is YYDKDF (reference sequence). The CDR3 loop is CATSRGTTNTGELFF. The CDR3 DNA reads TGTGCCACCAGCAGAGGGACAACGAACACCGGGGAGCTGTTTTTT. Filled out from reference TRBV15 and TRBJ2-2, the complete variable domain reads DAMVIQNPRYQVTQFGKPVTLSCSQTLNHNVMYWYQQKSSQAPKLLFHYYDKDFNNEADTPDNFQSRRPNTSFCFLDIRSPGLGDTAMYLCATSRGTTNTGELFFGEGSRLTVL.

The chain uses TRBV27 and TRBJ2-1, with 10 bases lining up with TRBD2. This CDR3 has 19 amino acids. Germline CDR1 MNHEY, CDR2 SMNVEV (reference sequence). The V segment lost 2 bases and the J segment 1 base; nucleotides outside the gene matches: 11. This CDR3 is CASSLLASGSGPSYNEQFF. In nucleotides, the CDR3 is TGTGCCAGCAGTTTACTCGCTAGCGGGAGTGGGCCGTCCTACAATGAGCAGTTCTTC.

This chain joins TRBV4-1 and TRBJ2-5; the match to TRBD2 covers 11 bases. The CDR3 is 18 residues long. V shed 5 bases and J 3 bases; nucleotides not matched to a gene: 14. Germline values: CDR1 MGHRA, CDR2 YSYEKL. The CDR3 region is CASSNRLAGFGIKETQYF. The CDR3 coding sequence is TGCGCCAGCAGCAACAGACTAGCGGGGTTTGGTATCAAAGAGACCCAGTACTTC.

This rearrangement joins TRBV14 to TRBJ2-1; D is unclear. V lost 1 base and J 8 bases, leaving 18 bases between the germline ends. Germline CDR1 reads SGHDN; CDR2 reads FVKESK. The CDR3 is 16 amino acids. In DNA form, the CDR3 reads TGTGCCAGCAGCCAAGGGCGTCTCCGCTCTGGGGATGAGCAGTTCTTC. Its protein product is CASSQGRLRSGDEQFF.

V and J are TRBV28 and TRBJ2-3; D is perhaps TRBD2 (6 bases). This CDR3 region has 17 residues. The ends were cut back, 6 bases at V and 2 bases at J, with 21 bases in the middle. Per the germline V gene, CDR1 is MDHEN and CDR2 is SYDVKM. CDR3 nucleotides: TGTGCCAGCAGCCCCGGGGGAGGACCGCTCTACACAGATACGCAGTATTTT. Protein sequence: CASSPGGGPLYTDTQYF.

The J gene is TRBJ2-5, the V gene TRBV5-1; weak D call: TRBD2 (6 bases). The CDR3 extends over 15 amino acids. Between the trimmed V and J ends, which lost 0 bases and 4 bases, there was a span of 13 bases. Germline-derived CDR1 and CDR2 are SGHRS and YFSETQ. Here the CDR3 DNA reads TGCGCCAGCAGCTTGGCCGGGAGACTGGGAGAGACCCAGTACTTC. As protein: CASSLAGRLGETQYF.

The V call is TRBV5-5, the J call TRBJ1-5, with D perhaps TRBD1 (5 bases). Germline V gene lookup returns CDR1 SGHKS and CDR2 YYEKEE (reference sequence). CDR3 length: 14 residues. Trimming left V 7 bases short and J 2 bases short, with 13 bases between. The chain's CDR3 is CASSGHWRNQPQHF. The CDR3 nucleotides are TGTGCCAGCTCAGGGCACTGGCGCAATCAGCCCCAGCATTTT.

The V and J genes are TRBV6-5 and TRBJ2-5; a possible D gene is TRBD2 (6 bases). The better agreement between TRBJ2-7 and the DNA end casts doubt on the J call. The germline V gene encodes CDR1 MNHEY and CDR2 SVGAGI. The CDR3 is 14 amino acids. The CDR3 DNA reads TGTGCCAGCATGGTTGCTTCGGGAGACTACGAGCAGTACTTC. It is translated as CASMVASGDYEQYF.

The chain uses TRBV7-2 and TRBJ2-7; the D gene could be TRBD1 or TRBD2 (5 bases each). CDR3 length equals 17 residues. CDR1 and CDR2 (germline): SGHTA, FQGNSA. V was pared by 5 bases and J by 5 bases, with 25 bases between. The CDR3 coding sequence is TGTGCCAGCAGCCCCTCTAGTTGGTCGGGGCTCCCTCACGAGCAGTACTTC. Its translation: CASSPSSWSGLPHEQYF.

For the CDR3, the DNA is TGTGCCAGCAGCTTAGTTTCTTTGGGCGGGAGAAGAACCTACGAGCAGTACTTC. It encodes CASSLVSLGGRRTYEQYF. The rearrangement joins TRBV7-9 to TRBJ2-7, with TRBD2 identical over 7 bases. CDR1 and CDR2 from the germline V gene are SEHNR and FQNEAQ (reference sequence). V lost 1 base, J lost 2 bases, and 14 bases stayed unmatched. CDR3 length: 18 amino acids.

The V and J genes are TRBV7-2 and TRBJ1-1, with D hard to call. Deletions cut 5 bases from V and 3 bases from J, with 10 bases between. CDR1 SGHTA and CDR2 FQGNSA come from the germline V gene. This CDR3 region has 13 residues. The CDR3 DNA reads TGTGCCAGCAGCCCCACACGGGACACTGAAGCTTTCTTT. Translated: CASSPTRDTEAFF.

The V gene is TRBV5-1, the J gene TRBJ1-4; the D gene is possibly TRBD1 (5 bases). Germline V gene sequence: CDR1 SGHRS, CDR2 YFSETQ. Trimming took off 4 bases at V and 4 bases at J, with 17 bases between the two ends. The CDR3 totals 16 residues. In DNA form, the CDR3 reads TGCGCCAGCAGCCGAGCGGGACGGCCCTTTAATGAAAAACTGTTTTTT. Translated: CASSRAGRPFNEKLFF. Filled out from reference TRBV5-1 and TRBJ1-4, the complete variable domain reads KAGVTQTPRYLIKTRGQQVTLSCSPISGHRSVSWYQQTPGQGLQFLFEYFSETQRNKGNFPGRFSGRQFSNSRSEMNVSTLELGDSALYLCASSRAGRPFNEKLFFGSGTQLSVL.

The chain joins TRBV28 to TRBJ1-2; unclear D gene. The CDR3 has 13 residues. Germline assignment: CDR1 MDHEN and CDR2 SYDVKM. Trimming stripped 5 bases from V and 0 bases from J, with 7 bases between. In DNA form, the CDR3 reads TGTGCCAGCAGTACGTTCTCTAACTATGGCTACACCTTC. Translation: CASSTFSNYGYTF.